The clone carrying this T cell receptor beta chain has only one observation. The sample belongs to a study of blood T cell repertoires in COVID-19. Across the whole study: Spain, Italy and the United States supplied samples that represented acute and convalescent COVID-19. In each case, the material was cDNA or gDNA derived from T cells, B-cell-depleted T cells, or PBMCs.

Study processing details: The assay estimated nucleated cells by amplifying reference gene primers. Data came from immunoSEQ multiplex PCR; TCRdb stores just in-frame clones and leaves some out. The V and J calls and the clone size are those of that table, but D and trimming were determined from the DNA. The table includes some 300,000 clones, around 90% detected once. This clonotype was sampled from a man between 18 and 35 years old with active or convalescent COVID-19. The sequenced material came from peripheral blood.

The CDR3 region is CASSWITGEDEQYF. Here the CDR3 DNA reads TGTGCCAGCAGTTGGATCACAGGGGAGGACGAGCAGTACTTC. The V gene is TRBV6-6, the J gene TRBJ2-7, with a tentative D call TRBD1 (7 bases). Trimming stripped 4 bases from V and 5 bases from J, with 15 bases between. CDR1 and CDR2 from the germline V gene are MNHNY and SVGAGI (reference sequence). The CDR3 length is 14 residues.